This is a list of T cell receptor beta chains from one sample in a study of Graves' ophthalmopathy and Graves' hyperthyroidism. TCRdb recomputed calls from the multiplex PCR reads with MiXCR, one row per CDR3 protein. This sample has over 150,000 distinct CDR3 sequences, with about 40% found just once. The specimen was peripheral blood. These receptors all come from a woman in her forties with Graves' ophthalmopathy. The CDR3 runs from the conserved cysteine through the conserved F or W. D genes are given only for firm matches. Not all rows give a size; the values are once, few, many and, for expanded clones, a class.

CDR3,DNA,size,D,V,J
CASLQGVHQPQHF,TGTGCCAGCTTGCAGGGAGTACATCAGCCCCAGCATTTT,many,.,TRBV2,TRBJ1-5
CASSIIRQANTGELFF,TGTGCCAGCAGTATCATACGACAGGCGAACACCGGGGAGCTGTTTTTT,many,.,TRBV27,TRBJ2-2
CASSYRQGRNQPQHF,TGTGCCAGCAGTTACCGGCAGGGGCGGAATCAGCCCCAGCATTTT,.,.,TRBV6-2/TRBV6-3,TRBJ1-5
CASSDRGNYGYTF,TGTGCCAGCAGCGACAGGGGCAACTATGGCTACACCTTC,many,TRBD1,TRBV12-3/TRBV12-4,TRBJ1-2
CATSDFFGYTF,TGTGCCACCAGTGATTTTTTTGGCTACACCTTC,many,.,TRBV24-1,TRBJ1-2
CASNRGGGQPQHF,TGTGCCAGCAATCGAGGGGGCGGTCAGCCCCAGCATTTT,many,TRBD1,TRBV2,TRBJ1-5
CASSLARAWTYEQYF,TGTGCCAGCAGCTTAGCAAGGGCGTGGACCTACGAGCAGTACTTC,.,.,TRBV7-9,TRBJ2-7
CASSYDRGSFSGANVLTF,TGTGCCAGCAGTTACGACAGGGGGTCCTTCTCTGGGGCCAACGTCCTGACTTTC,few,TRBD1,TRBV6-2/TRBV6-3,TRBJ2-6
CASSYGFKRDWNTEAFF,TGTGCCAGCAGTTACGGCTTCAAAAGGGATTGGAACACTGAAGCTTTCTTT,many,.,TRBV6-5,TRBJ1-1
CASAHYEQYF,TGTGCCAGCGCACACTACGAGCAGTACTTC,many,.,TRBV2,TRBJ2-7
CASSLWQGRVSTEAFF,TGTGCCAGCAGCTTGTGGCAGGGTCGAGTTAGCACTGAAGCTTTCTTT,many,.,TRBV5-4,TRBJ1-1
CASRPTGGTMNTEAFF,TGTGCCAGTAGACCTACAGGGGGCACCATGAACACTGAAGCTTTCTTT,many,TRBD1,TRBV19,TRBJ1-1
CASSYDRASNQPQHF,TGTGCCAGCAGCTACGACAGAGCTAGCAATCAGCCCCAGCATTTT,many,.,TRBV7-2,TRBJ1-5
CSARSGHEQYF,TGCAGTGCTAGGTCGGGGCACGAGCAGTACTTC,once,.,TRBV20-1,TRBJ2-7
CASSLPFRDRHMNTEAFF,TGTGCCAGCAGTTTACCCTTCCGGGACAGGCATATGAACACTGAAGCTTTCTTT,.,TRBD1,TRBV12-3/TRBV12-4,TRBJ1-1
CASSSLYEQYF,TGTGCCAGCAGTTCCCTCTACGAGCAGTACTTC,many,.,TRBV6-2/TRBV6-3,TRBJ2-7
CASSVRQGANSGANVLTF,TGTGCCAGCAGTGTCAGACAGGGTGCTAATTCAGGGGCCAACGTCCTGACTTTC,many,TRBD1,TRBV6-1,TRBJ2-6
CASSLRGREGPRQPQHF,TGTGCCAGCAGTTTAAGGGGGCGGGAGGGGCCCAGGCAGCCCCAGCATTTT,many,TRBD1,TRBV12-3/TRBV12-4,TRBJ1-5
CASSVGTGGYQASQPQHF,TGTGCCAGCAGTGTCGGGACAGGGGGCTATCAAGCAAGTCAGCCCCAGCATTTT,.,TRBD1,TRBV6-1,TRBJ1-5
CASSSGLHVRGELFF,TGTGCCAGCAGTTCCGGACTGCACGTTAGAGGGGAGCTGTTTTTT,.,.,TRBV27,TRBJ2-2
CASSFRREVRNQPQHF,TGTGCCAGCAGTTTTAGGAGGGAGGTCCGGAATCAGCCCCAGCATTTT,many,.,TRBV28,TRBJ1-5
CASAPRDRDSPLHF,TGTGCCAGCGCTCCTAGGGACAGGGATTCACCCCTCCACTTT,few,TRBD1,TRBV27,TRBJ1-6
CASSELAGGDYEQYF,TGTGCCAGCAGCGAGTTAGCGGGAGGGGACTACGAGCAGTACTTC,.,TRBD2,TRBV9,TRBJ2-7
CASSYQGRETQYF,TGTGCCAGCAGTTACCAGGGCCGAGAGACCCAGTACTTC,many,.,TRBV6-5,TRBJ2-5
CASSATGSETQYF,TGTGCCAGCAGCGCTACAGGGTCAGAGACCCAGTACTTC,.,.,TRBV7-3,TRBJ2-5
CASSMGDSYGYTF,TGTGCCAGTAGTATGGGGGACAGCTATGGCTACACCTTC,.,TRBD1,TRBV19,TRBJ1-2
CASSLGGTVTEAFF,TGCGCCAGCAGCTTGGGCGGGACAGTCACTGAAGCTTTCTTT,many,TRBD1,TRBV5-1,TRBJ1-1
CASSLYGPQETQYF,TGTGCCAGCAGTTTATACGGGCCCCAAGAGACCCAGTACTTC,.,.,TRBV28,TRBJ2-5
CASSLGHASKTQYF,TGTGCCAGCAGCCTCGGACACGCGAGCAAGACCCAGTACTTC,many,.,TRBV14,TRBJ2-5
CASIRDFLNTGELFF,TGTGCCAGTATTAGGGACTTCCTAAACACCGGGGAGCTGTTTTTT,.,.,TRBV19,TRBJ2-2
CASSIEVNTEAFF,TGTGCCAGTAGTATAGAGGTGAACACTGAAGCTTTCTTT,many,.,TRBV19,TRBJ1-1
CASSHLEETQYF,TGCGCCAGCAGCCATCTCGAGGAGACCCAGTACTTC,.,.,TRBV4-1,TRBJ2-5
CASSYLGTGITEAFF,TGTGCCAGCAGTTACCTCGGGACAGGGATTACTGAAGCTTTCTTT,many,TRBD1,TRBV6-5,TRBJ1-1
CASSFYSGETQYF,TGTGCCAGCAGCTTCTATTCGGGAGAGACCCAGTACTTC,many,.,TRBV11-3,TRBJ2-5
CACKTGGDGYTF,TGTGCCTGCAAAACAGGGGGCGATGGCTACACCTTC,few,TRBD1,TRBV30,TRBJ1-2
CASSLGGRGENYGYTF,TGTGCCAGCAGCTTAGGAGGGAGAGGGGAGAACTATGGCTACACCTTC,many,.,TRBV7-8,TRBJ1-2
CASRLEGETQYF,TGTGCCAGCCGATTAGAGGGGGAGACCCAGTACTTC,.,.,TRBV7-2,TRBJ2-5
CASSSASRTGNQPQHF,TGTGCCAGCAGTTCCGCATCACGGACGGGCAATCAGCCCCAGCATTTT,many,.,TRBV12-3/TRBV12-4,TRBJ1-5
CASSLGMRGWYGYTF,TGTGCCAGCAGTTTAGGGATGCGGGGGTGGTATGGCTACACCTTC,many,.,TRBV28,TRBJ1-2
CSRGSGQNSPLHF,TGTTCCAGGGGATCGGGACAAAATTCACCCCTCCACTTT,many,.,TRBV2,TRBJ1-6
CASSLGESTQYF,TGTGCCAGCAGTTTGGGGGAATCGACCCAGTACTTC,.,.,TRBV27,TRBJ2-5
CASSLNYGYTF,TGTGCCAGCAGTCTTAACTATGGCTACACCTTC,many,.,TRBV28,TRBJ1-2
CASSFGVAGYTF,TGTGCCAGCAGTTTCGGAGTAGCTGGCTACACCTTC,many,.,TRBV12-3/TRBV12-4,TRBJ1-2
CASHTGGNTEAFF,TGTGCCAGCCACACGGGAGGGAACACTGAAGCTTTCTTT,.,.,TRBV6-1,TRBJ1-1
CSARGASGANVLTF,TGCAGTGCTAGGGGGGCCTCTGGGGCCAACGTCCTGACTTTC,many,.,TRBV20-1,TRBJ2-6
CASSPRGGEGPLHF,TGCGCCAGCAGCCCCCGCGGGGGCGAGGGGCCCCTCCACTTT,many,.,TRBV5-1,TRBJ1-6
CASSDGHEAFF,TGTGCCAGCAGTGACGGCCATGAAGCTTTCTTT,many,.,TRBV6-1,TRBJ1-1
CASSLRTWETQYF,TGCGCCAGCAGCTTGAGGACTTGGGAGACCCAGTACTTC,.,.,TRBV5-1,TRBJ2-5
CATSRALQGNQPQHF,TGCGCCACCAGCAGAGCCCTACAGGGCAATCAGCCCCAGCATTTT,many,.,TRBV15,TRBJ1-5
CASSFWERETEAFF,TGTGCCAGCAGTTTTTGGGAGCGGGAAACTGAAGCTTTCTTT,many,.,TRBV12-3/TRBV12-4,TRBJ1-1